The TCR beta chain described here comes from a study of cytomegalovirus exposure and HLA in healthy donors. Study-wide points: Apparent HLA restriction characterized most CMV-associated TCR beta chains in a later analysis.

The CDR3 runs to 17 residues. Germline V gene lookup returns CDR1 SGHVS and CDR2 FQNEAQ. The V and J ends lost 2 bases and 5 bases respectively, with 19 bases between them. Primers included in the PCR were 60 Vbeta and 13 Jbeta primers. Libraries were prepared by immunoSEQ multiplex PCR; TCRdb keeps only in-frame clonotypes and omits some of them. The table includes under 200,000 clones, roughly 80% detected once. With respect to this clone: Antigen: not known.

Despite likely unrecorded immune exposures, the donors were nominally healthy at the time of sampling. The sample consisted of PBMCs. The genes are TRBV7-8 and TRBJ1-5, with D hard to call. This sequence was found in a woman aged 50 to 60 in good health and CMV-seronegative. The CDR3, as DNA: TGTGCCAGCAGCTTATGGGCAGCTAGCGTCGGGGATCAGCCCCAGCATTTT. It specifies CASSLWAASVGDQPQHF.